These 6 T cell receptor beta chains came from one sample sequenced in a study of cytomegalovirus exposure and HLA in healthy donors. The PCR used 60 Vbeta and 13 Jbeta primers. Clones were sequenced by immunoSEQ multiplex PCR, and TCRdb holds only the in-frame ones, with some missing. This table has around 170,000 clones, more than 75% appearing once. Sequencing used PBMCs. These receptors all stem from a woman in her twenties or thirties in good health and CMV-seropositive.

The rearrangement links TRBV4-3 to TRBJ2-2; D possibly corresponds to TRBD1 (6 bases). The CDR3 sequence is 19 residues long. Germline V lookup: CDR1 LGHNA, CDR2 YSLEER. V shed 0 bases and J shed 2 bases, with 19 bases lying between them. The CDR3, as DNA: TGCGCCAGCAGCCAAGATTGGGCAGGGGTACGGTCCAACACCGGGGAGCTGTTTTTT. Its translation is CASSQDWAGVRSNTGELFF.

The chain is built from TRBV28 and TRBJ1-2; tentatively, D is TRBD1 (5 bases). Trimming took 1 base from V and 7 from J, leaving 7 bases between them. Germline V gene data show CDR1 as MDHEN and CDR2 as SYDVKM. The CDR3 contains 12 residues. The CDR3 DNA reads TGTGCCAGCAGTTTATCCAGGGCTGGCTACACCTTC. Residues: CASSLSRAGYTF.

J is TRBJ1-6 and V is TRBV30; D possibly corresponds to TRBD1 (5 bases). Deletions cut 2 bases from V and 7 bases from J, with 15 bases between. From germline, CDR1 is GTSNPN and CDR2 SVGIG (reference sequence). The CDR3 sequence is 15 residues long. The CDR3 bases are TGTGCCTGGAGTTTCGTCGGGGGGGACAATTCACCCCTCCACTTT. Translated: CAWSFVGGDNSPLHF. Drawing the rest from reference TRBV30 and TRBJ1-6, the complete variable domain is SQTIHQWPATLVQPVGSPLSLECTVEGTSNPNLYWYRQAAGRGLQLLFYSVGIGQISSEVPQNLSASRPQDRQFILSSKKLLLSDSGFYLCAWSFVGGDNSPLHFGNGTRLTVT.

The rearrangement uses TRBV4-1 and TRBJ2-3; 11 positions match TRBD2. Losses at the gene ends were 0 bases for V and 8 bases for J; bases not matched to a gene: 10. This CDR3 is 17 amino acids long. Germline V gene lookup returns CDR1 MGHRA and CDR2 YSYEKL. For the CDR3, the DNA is TGCGCCAGCAGCCAAGACCATCTAGCGGGGGGCGCCGGTACGCAGTATTTT. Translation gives CASSQDHLAGGAGTQYF.

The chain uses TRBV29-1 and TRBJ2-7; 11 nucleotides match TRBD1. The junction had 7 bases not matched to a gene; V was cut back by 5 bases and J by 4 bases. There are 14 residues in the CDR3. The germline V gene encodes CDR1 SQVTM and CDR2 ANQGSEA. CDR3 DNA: TGCAGCGTTCACCCGGGACAGGGGGGTTACGAGCAGTACTTC. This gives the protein CSVHPGQGGYEQYF.

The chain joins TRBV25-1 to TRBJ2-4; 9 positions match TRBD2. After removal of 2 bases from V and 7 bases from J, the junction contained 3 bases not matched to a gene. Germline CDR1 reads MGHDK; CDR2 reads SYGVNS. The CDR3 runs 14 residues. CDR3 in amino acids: CASSERRGGNIQYF. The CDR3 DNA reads TGTGCCAGCAGTGAAAGGCGGGGGGGGAACATTCAGTACTTC.